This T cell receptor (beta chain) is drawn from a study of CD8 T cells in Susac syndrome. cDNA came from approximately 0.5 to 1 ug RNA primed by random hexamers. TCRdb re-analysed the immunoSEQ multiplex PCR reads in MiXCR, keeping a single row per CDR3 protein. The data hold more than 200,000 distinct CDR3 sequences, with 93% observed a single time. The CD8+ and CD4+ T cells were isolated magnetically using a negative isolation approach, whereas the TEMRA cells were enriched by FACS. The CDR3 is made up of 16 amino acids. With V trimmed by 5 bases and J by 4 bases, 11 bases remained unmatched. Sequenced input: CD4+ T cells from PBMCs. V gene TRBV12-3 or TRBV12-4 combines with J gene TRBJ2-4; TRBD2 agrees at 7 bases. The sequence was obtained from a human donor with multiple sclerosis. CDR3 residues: CASSNRPGREKNIQYF. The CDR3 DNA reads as TGTGCCAGCAGTAACCGCCCGGGGAGGGAAAAAAACATTCAGTACTTC.